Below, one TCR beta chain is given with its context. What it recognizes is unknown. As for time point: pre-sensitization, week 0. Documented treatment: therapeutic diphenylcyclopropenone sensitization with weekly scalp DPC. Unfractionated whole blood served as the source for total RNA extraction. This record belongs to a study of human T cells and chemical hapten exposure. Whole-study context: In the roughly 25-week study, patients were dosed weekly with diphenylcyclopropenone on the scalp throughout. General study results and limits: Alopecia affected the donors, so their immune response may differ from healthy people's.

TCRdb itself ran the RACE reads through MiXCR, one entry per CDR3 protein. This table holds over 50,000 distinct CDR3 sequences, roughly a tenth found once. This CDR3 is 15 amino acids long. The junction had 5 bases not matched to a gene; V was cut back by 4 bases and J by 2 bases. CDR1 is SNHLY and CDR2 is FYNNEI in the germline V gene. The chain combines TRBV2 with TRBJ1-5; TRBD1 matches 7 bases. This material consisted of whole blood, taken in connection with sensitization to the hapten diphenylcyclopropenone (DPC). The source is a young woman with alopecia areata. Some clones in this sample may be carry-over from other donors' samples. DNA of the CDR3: TGTGCCAGCAGTGGACAGGGTTGGGGCAATCAGCCCCAGCATTTT. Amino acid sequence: CASSGQGWGNQPQHF.